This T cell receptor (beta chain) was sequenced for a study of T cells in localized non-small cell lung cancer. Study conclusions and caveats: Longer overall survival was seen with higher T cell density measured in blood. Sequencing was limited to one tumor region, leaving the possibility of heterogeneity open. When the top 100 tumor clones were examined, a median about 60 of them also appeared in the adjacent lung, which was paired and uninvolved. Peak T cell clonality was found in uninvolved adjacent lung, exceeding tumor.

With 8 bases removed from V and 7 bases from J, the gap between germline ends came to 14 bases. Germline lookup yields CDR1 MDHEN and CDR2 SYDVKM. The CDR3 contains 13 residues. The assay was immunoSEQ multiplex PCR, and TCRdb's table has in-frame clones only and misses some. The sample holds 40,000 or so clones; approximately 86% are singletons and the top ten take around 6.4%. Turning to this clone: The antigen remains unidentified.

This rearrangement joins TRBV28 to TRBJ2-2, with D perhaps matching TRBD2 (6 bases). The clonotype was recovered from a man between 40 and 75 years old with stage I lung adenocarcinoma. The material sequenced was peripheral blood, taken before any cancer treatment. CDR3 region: CASRTTLHGELFF. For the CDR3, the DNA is TGTGCCAGCCGGACTACTTTGCACGGGGAGCTGTTTTTT.